The next 5 T cell receptor beta chains were all read from a single sample in a study of blood T cells in healthy people across ages (dated by TCRdb to between 2014 and 2017). Libraries were made using 5' RACE. The sample was run on an Illumina HiSeq 2500. A second about 7 to 12 cycle PCR used a sample-barcoded 5' primer and a J-beta primer mix. The public sequencing data were trimmed at Q25 with fastp and processed into clonotypes with MiXCR by TCRdb, which kept only in-frame beta chains. Identical CDR3 protein sequences are pooled into one entry, listed with their most common genes and DNA. Here the sample has 1,500,000 or so distinct CDR3 sequences; roughly 60% occur a single time. The top ten clones comprise roughly 7% of the sample. The sample was blood. The receptors were gathered from a man aged 18 to 30 in good health.

This chain joins TRBV25-1 and TRBJ2-6; TRBD2 might be the D (5 bases). Germline V gene lookup returns CDR1 MGHDK and CDR2 SYGVNS. There are 17 residues in the CDR3. V lost 0 bases to trimming and J lost 1 base, with 10 bases between them. CDR3 sequence reads: CASSEYRGPSGANVLTF. The CDR3 coding sequence is TGTGCCAGCAGTGAATATAGAGGGCCTTCTGGGGCCAACGTCCTGACTTTC.

The chain employs TRBV5-1 and TRBJ1-4, with D unresolved. Looked up from germline, CDR1 is SGHRS and CDR2 is YFSETQ. The CDR3 extends over 13 amino acids. The germline V and J ends were trimmed by 0 bases and 7 bases, with 7 bases remaining between them. Written as DNA, the CDR3 is TGCGCCAGCAGCTTGGATCCGGGTGAAAAACTGTTTTTT. It specifies CASSLDPGEKLFF.

The J gene is TRBJ2-3, the V gene TRBV21-1; the table calls TRBD1, which could not be checked here. TRBV21-1 is reported as a pseudogene. This CDR3 comprises 17 residues. CDR3 amino acids: CASSKGGSRDSTDTQYF. The CDR3 region has the DNA TGTGCCAGCAGCAAAGGGGGGAGTCGGGACAGCACAGATACGCAGTATTTT.

The J gene is TRBJ2-7, the V gene TRBV20-1; perhaps D is TRBD1 or TRBD2 (6 bases each). The germline V gene encodes CDR1 DFQATT and CDR2 SNEGSKA (reference sequence). With 5 bases removed from V and 6 bases from J, the gap between germline ends came to 14 bases. This CDR3 comprises 12 residues. CDR3 sequence: CSAYGGISEQYF. As DNA, the CDR3 is TGCAGTGCTTACGGGGGCATATCCGAGCAGTACTTC.

The genes are TRBV20-1 and TRBJ2-2; D gene ambiguous. Germline lookup yields CDR1 DFQATT and CDR2 SNEGSKA (reference sequence). The CDR3 is made up of 12 amino acids. V shed 5 bases and J shed 3 bases, with 7 bases lying between them. This CDR3 is CSAYQYTGELFF. The CDR3 DNA is TGCAGTGCTTATCAGTACACCGGGGAGCTGTTTTTT.